Sequencing of this TCR beta chain was carried out in a study of T cells in Graves' hyperthyroidism and ophthalmopathy. Amplification of TCR beta CDR3 regions used RNA as the template. TCR CDR3 regions were first amplified by RT-PCR with HTBI primers. TCRdb re-analysed the multiplex PCR reads in MiXCR, keeping a single row per CDR3 protein. The sample lists hundreds of thousands of distinct CDR3 sequences, 11% to 15% occurring once. Stability of Graves' hyperthyroidism was defined as absent ophthalmopathy progression within 18 months. There are many counts of this clonotype. The sequenced material came from blood. This receptor was taken from a woman aged 18 to 35 with Graves' hyperthyroidism.

As DNA, the CDR3 is TGTGCCATTAGCGGGGGACTCACCTACAATGAGCAGTTCTTC. It specifies CAISGGLTYNEQFF. The chain is built from TRBV12-3 or TRBV12-4 and TRBJ2-1; TRBD2 matches 9 bases. V was clipped by 10 bases and J by 2 bases; unmatched bases: 6. The CDR3 covers 14 residues.